The 3 T cell receptor beta chains below all came from one sample that was sequenced in a study of tumor-infiltrating lymphocytes in primary liver carcinoma. With around 500 ng total RNA as template and a constant-region primer, TCR beta cDNA was made. A slightly modified ARM-PCR protocol with three nested multiplex PCR rounds produced these TCR beta libraries. Two initial PCR rounds of about 10 cycles each paired TRBV1-TRBV30 forward primers with a C-beta reverse primer. MiXCR was run by TCRdb on the multiplex PCR reads, yielding one entry per CDR3 protein. The repertoire includes about 92,000 distinct CDR3 sequences, around 70% of them detected once, and more than 25% sits in the top ten. The approximately 20-31 mg bulk tissue piece was not sorted before simultaneous RNA and DNA extraction. The sample was tumor-adjacent normal liver tissue. The receptor set was obtained from a man between 35 and 55 years old with primary liver carcinoma and hepatitis B virus infection.

Details on this clonotype: This may be a read error, as it is one base from a much larger clone. CDR3 sequence (DNA): TGTGCCAGCAGCTTGTTTAGGCAGGGTCCCGCTGAAGCTTTCTTT. It is translated as CASSLFRQGPAEAFF. The chain combines TRBV5-6 with TRBJ1-1; maybe TRBD1 (5 bases). From germline, CDR1 is SGHDT and CDR2 YYEEEE. The V gene lost 1 base and the J gene lost 6 bases, with 16 bases spanning the gap. The CDR3 contains 15 residues.

Remarks on this clonotype: A clone one base away is much larger, so this may be a read error. The V and J genes are TRBV5-6 and TRBJ2-7; perhaps D is TRBD1 or TRBD2 (6 bases each). Germline V gene data show CDR1 as SGHDT and CDR2 as YYEEEE. Trimming removed 4 bases at V and 13 bases at J, with 21 bases between. The CDR3 extends over 13 amino acids. For the CDR3, the DNA is TGTGCCAGCAGCCTGCCAGGGACAAGCGGGCATTACTTC. It yields the protein CASSLPGTSGHYF.

In this sample, this clonotype turned up a few times. A much larger clone differs by one base, so this may be a read error. The gene calls are TRBV10-3 and TRBJ2-3; possibly TRBD1 for D (6 bases). CDR1 ENHRY and CDR2 SYGVKD come from the germline V gene. This CDR3 has 15 amino acids. The CDR3 bases are TGTGCCATCAGTAAGGACAGCCCTGGCACATATACGCAGTATTTT. Its translation is CAISKDSPGTYTQYF.